One sample yielded the 25 T cell receptor beta chains listed below, sequenced in a study of blood T cell repertoires in COVID-19. Method: immunoSEQ multiplex PCR; TCRdb's copy keeps in-frame clones and lacks some. The data contain about 59,000 clones, 70% to 80% of them singletons. The sample consisted of peripheral blood. Receptor source: a human donor in a cohort sampled during active COVID-19.

The rearrangement links TRBV27 to TRBJ2-2, with 8 bases lining up with TRBD2. V was clipped by 7 bases and J by 5 bases; unmatched bases: 9. Germline CDR1 reads MNHEY; CDR2 reads SMNVEV (reference sequence). This CDR3 contains 15 residues. The CDR3 nucleotides are TGTGCCAGCACCCCGGGGGGGGCACGTACCGGGGAGCTGTTTTTT. It translates to CASTPGGARTGELFF.

The chain has TRBV9 and TRBJ2-1; 9 bases are shared with TRBD2. From germline, CDR1 is SGDLS and CDR2 YYNGEE. The CDR3 has 18 residues. V was clipped by 4 bases and J by 0 bases; unmatched bases: 11. The CDR3 DNA sequence: TGTGCCAGCAGCCCCCGGGGAGCGGGAGGAAGCTCCTACAATGAGCAGTTCTTC. It yields the protein CASSPRGAGGSSYNEQFF.

This clone was counted only a few times. This chain connects TRBV7-2 to TRBJ2-1; D ambiguous. V was clipped by 6 bases and J by 0 bases, with 6 bases between them. Looked up from germline, CDR1 is SGHTA and CDR2 is FQGNSA. The CDR3 sequence is 13 residues long. CDR3 residues: CASRFSSYNEQFF. The CDR3 DNA is TGTGCCAGCAGGTTTAGCTCCTACAATGAGCAGTTCTTC.

V gene TRBV30 combines with J gene TRBJ1-1; the match to TRBD1 covers 10 bases. The trim removed 2 bases at V and 5 bases at J, leaving 11 bases unmatched. The CDR3 covers 16 residues. CDR1 and CDR2 from the germline V gene are GTSNPN and SVGIG (reference sequence). The CDR3 DNA is TGTGCCTGGAGTCGCTCCGACAGGGGGCGATGGACTGAAGCTTTCTTT. It encodes CAWSRSDRGRWTEAFF.

The CDR3 bases are TGTGCCAGCAGCTTAGTTGGGGGGGCGGGCTCCCTGAGGAATGAGCAGTTCTTC. It encodes CASSLVGGAGSLRNEQFF. The chain links TRBV7-6 to TRBJ2-1, with D maybe TRBD2 (7 bases). V was cut by 1 base and J by 7 bases, with 23 bases left in between. CDR1 and CDR2 (germline): SGHVS, FNYEAQ. The CDR3 length is 18 residues.

The sample holds a few counts of this clone. The gene calls are TRBV7-9 and TRBJ1-4; 8 nucleotides agree with TRBD1. CDR3 size: 15 residues. The germline CDR1 and CDR2 sequences are SEHNR and FQNEAQ (reference sequence). The J segment lost 3 bases and the V segment lost 5 bases, leaving 5 bases of the junction unmatched. The CDR3 sequence: CASSPGQGPNEKLFF. Written as DNA, the CDR3 is TGTGCCAGCAGCCCCGGACAGGGCCCTAATGAAAAACTGTTTTTT.

J is TRBJ2-3 and V is TRBV28; D not resolved. V was shortened by 5 bases and J by 8 bases, with 11 bases between the two germline ends. Germline loops: CDR1 MDHEN, CDR2 SYDVKM. The CDR3 is 12 residues long. CDR3 amino acids: CASSPPPGTQYF. CDR3 nucleotides: TGTGCCAGCAGTCCCCCCCCGGGTACGCAGTATTTT.

The table lists this clone with a count of one. J is TRBJ1-1 and V is TRBV7-9; 9 nucleotides match TRBD1. Germline CDR1 SEHNR, CDR2 FQNEAQ (reference sequence). With 4 bases clipped from V and 5 bases from J, the junction kept 8 bases outside the gene matches. The length of the CDR3 is 15 residues. The CDR3 nucleotides are TGTGCCAGCAGCTCCAGCCCGACAGGGGGGACTGAAGCTTTCTTT. Translated, it gives CASSSSPTGGTEAFF.

This rearrangement joins TRBV28 to TRBJ2-1; 9 bases fit TRBD2. V lost 5 bases and J lost 0; bases outside the gene matches: 8. The CDR3 consists of 17 residues. Germline CDR1 is MDHEN and CDR2 is SYDVKM. CDR3 residues: CASSTNSGSSSYNEQFF. CDR3 in DNA: TGTGCCAGCAGTACGAATAGCGGGAGCAGCTCCTACAATGAGCAGTTCTTC.

The CDR3 loop reads CASSLDRESRETQYF. For the CDR3, the DNA is TGTGCCAGCAGCCTAGACCGGGAGAGCAGGGAGACCCAGTACTTC. The chain has TRBV7-2 and TRBJ2-5, with D tentatively TRBD2 (6 bases). CDR3 length: 15 amino acids. Trimming stripped 5 bases from V and 5 bases from J, with 18 bases between. Germline V gene data show CDR1 as SGHTA and CDR2 as FQGNSA.

The chain joins TRBV11-2 to TRBJ2-3; 8 bases align to TRBD2. Germline V CDR1 and CDR2: SGHAT, FQNNGV. This CDR3 is built from 17 residues. V was pared by 1 base and J by 4 bases, with 10 bases of the junction left unmatched. The CDR3 DNA is TGTGCCAGCAGCTTAGCGGGAGGGCCTGGTGTCGCAGATACGCAGTATTTT. Amino acid sequence: CASSLAGGPGVADTQYF.

The V gene is TRBV24-1, the J gene TRBJ2-1; D call uncertain. CDR1 KGHDR and CDR2 SFDVKD come from the germline V gene. Trimming pared 2 bases from V and 2 bases from J, leaving 15 bases between. The CDR3 spans 17 residues. The CDR3 nucleotides are TGTGCCACCAGTGATTCCCCTACAGATTTCCCCTACAATGAGCAGTTCTTC. Its protein product is CATSDSPTDFPYNEQFF.

The chain employs TRBV28 and TRBJ2-7; the match to TRBD2 covers 14 bases. The CDR3 sequence is 16 residues long. Germline CDR1 MDHEN, CDR2 SYDVKM. The ends lost 5 bases at V and 6 bases at J; junction bases unmatched: 9. The DNA for the CDR3 is TGTGCCAGCAGTCGAGGGACTAGCGGGAGCTCGGGCGAGCAGTACTTC. As protein: CASSRGTSGSSGEQYF.

V is TRBV13 and J is TRBJ2-2; D is ambiguous. Trimming removed 0 bases at V and 7 bases at J, with 9 bases between. The CDR3 has 14 residues. In germline, CDR1 is PRHDT, CDR2 FYEKMQ (reference sequence). The CDR3 coding sequence is TGTGCCAGCAGCTTAGGCCCTCAGATCGGGGAGCTGTTTTTT. It codes for CASSLGPQIGELFF.

The chain employs TRBV19 and TRBJ2-3; 8 nucleotides align to TRBD2. Trimming took 5 bases from V and 5 from J; bases not matched to a gene: 9. The germline V gene encodes CDR1 LNHDA and CDR2 SQIVND (reference sequence). The CDR3 consists of 15 residues. The CDR3 nucleotides are TGTGCCAGTAGTTTGACTAGCGCCCGGGGAGATACGCAGTATTTT. Translated, it gives CASSLTSARGDTQYF.

The J gene is TRBJ2-1, the V gene TRBV28; TRBD2 aligns across 10 bases. The CDR3 length is 16 residues. Germline V gene lookup returns CDR1 MDHEN and CDR2 SYDVKM. The junction had 11 bases not matched to a gene; V was cut back by 6 bases and J by 6 bases. CDR3 in amino acids: CASRIPSGGFFNEQFF. DNA of the CDR3: TGTGCCAGCAGGATTCCTAGCGGGGGTTTCTTCAATGAGCAGTTCTTC.

This rearrangement joins TRBV28 to TRBJ1-1; a possible D gene is TRBD1 (6 bases). Trimming stripped 4 bases from V and 5 bases from J, with 20 bases between. Germline CDR1 reads MDHEN; CDR2 reads SYDVKM. The CDR3 spans 16 residues. CDR3 bases: TGTGCCAGCAGTTCAGCACAGGGTAGGTGGGGTACTGAAGCTTTCTTT. Translated, it gives CASSSAQGRWGTEAFF.

The genes are TRBV6-5 and TRBJ2-5; the D is unclear. The CDR3 runs to 13 residues. Trimming took 2 bases from V and 6 from J, leaving 10 bases between them. Germline values: CDR1 MNHEY, CDR2 SVGAGI. The CDR3 here is CASSYGPLKTQYF. The CDR3 nucleotides are TGTGCCAGCAGTTACGGGCCCTTGAAGACCCAGTACTTC.

The gene calls are TRBV15 and TRBJ1-3, with a possible D match to TRBD1 (5 bases). Trimming took off 0 bases at V and 4 bases at J, with 13 bases between the two ends. The CDR3 has 16 residues. Per the germline V gene, CDR1 is LNHNV and CDR2 is YYDKDF (reference sequence). For the CDR3, the DNA is TGTGCCACCAGCAGAGATCAGGCAGGGAGGGGAAACACCATATATTTT. Its protein is CATSRDQAGRGNTIYF.

The V and J genes are TRBV9 and TRBJ2-2, with a weak D call TRBD1 (5 bases). V was cut by 3 bases and J by 5 bases, with 20 bases left in between. Germline CDR1 reads SGDLS; CDR2 reads YYNGEE. The CDR3 covers 17 residues. The CDR3 reads CASSDRTLYTETGELFF. CDR3 nucleotides: TGTGCCAGCAGCGACCGGACACTTTATACCGAAACCGGGGAGCTGTTTTTT.

The V and J genes are TRBV7-3 and TRBJ2-5, with D maybe TRBD2 (6 bases). The V end lost 3 bases, the J end lost 7 bases, and 12 bases lay between the germline ends. The CDR3 loop spans 13 amino acids. Germline CDR1 is SGHTA and CDR2 is FQGTGA. The CDR3 nucleotides are TGTGCCAGCAGCTTGGAGGAGGGAGTGACCCAGTACTTC. Its protein is CASSLEEGVTQYF.

This chain joins TRBV9 and TRBJ2-5; D possibly corresponds to TRBD2 (7 bases). Between the trimmed V and J ends, which lost 0 bases and 5 bases, there was a span of 14 bases. The CDR3 is made up of 15 amino acids. Germline V lookup: CDR1 SGDLS, CDR2 YYNGEE. The CDR3 DNA follows: TGTGCCAGCAGCGTAGAGGGGGGGCAGCGGGAGACCCAGTACTTC. It translates to CASSVEGGQRETQYF.

The genes are TRBV27 and TRBJ1-2; 12 nucleotides agree with TRBD1. Germline V gene lookup returns CDR1 MNHEY and CDR2 SMNVEV (reference sequence). Trimming cost V 4 bases and J 8 bases; bases outside gene matches: 8. CDR3 size: 15 residues. The CDR3 DNA is TGTGCCAGCAGTTCGCCGGGACAGGGGGCGGTCGGCTACACCTTC. Translating it yields CASSSPGQGAVGYTF.

This clone was counted once. The V call is TRBV12-3 or TRBV12-4, the J call TRBJ1-1; 7 bases align to TRBD1. V shed 6 bases, J shed 4 bases, and the junction held 5 bases outside the gene matches. This CDR3 spans 13 amino acids. The CDR3 loop reads CASRNSGGTEAFF. The CDR3 DNA reads as TGTGCCAGCAGAAATTCAGGGGGCACTGAAGCTTTCTTT.

The chain joins TRBV29-1 to TRBJ2-5, with 7 bases matching TRBD2. The CDR3 consists of 13 residues. V gave up 0 bases and J gave up 9 bases; unmatched junction bases: 7. Germline CDR1 and CDR2: SQVTM and ANQGSEA. Written as DNA, the CDR3 is TGCAGCGTTGAAGATCTCGCACGGGGGGCCCAGTACTTC. Translation gives CSVEDLARGAQYF.